This TCR beta chain originates from a study of spatial heterogeneity in lung cancer. Time point of the sample: sample taken at primary tumor resection. Unsorted tumor, nontumor lung tissue or cryopreserved PBMC supplied the whole RNA. This clonotype rates as medium-sized. One entry per CDR3 protein, called by TCRdb with MiXCR from the 5' RACE reads. This table has around 11,000 distinct CDR3 sequences, 5.5% to 7% appearing once. Per germline, CDR1 MDHEN and CDR2 SYDVKM. Trimming shortened V by 3 bases and J by 2 bases, and 11 bases separated the two germline ends. The CDR3 sequence is 14 residues long.

The TCR sequence derives from a male donor with early-stage non-small cell lung cancer. The input for sequencing was PBMCs, taken at surgery. The chain uses TRBV28 and TRBJ2-7; TRBD1 is a possible D gene (6 bases). As DNA, the CDR3 is TGTGCCAGCAGTTTCCTGACAGGCCCCTACGAGCAGTACTTC. Translation gives CASSFLTGPYEQYF.